A selection of T cell receptor beta chains follows, all from one sample in a study of human T cells and chemical hapten exposure. TCRdb ran MiXCR on the RACE reads and lists one entry per CDR3 protein. The sample lists approximately 80,000 distinct CDR3 sequences, around 7% seen once, with 1.5% to 1.8% in the top ten. The material sequenced was whole blood, taken in connection with sensitization to the hapten diphenylcyclopropenone (DPC). The receptors were gathered from a woman aged 25 to 39 with alopecia areata. Some clones in this sample may be carry-over from other donors' samples. Each CDR3 is given with its conserved first and last residue. D genes are given only for firm matches. The size entry is marked missing in some rows and otherwise reads once, few, many or a size class.

cdr3_nt: TGTGCCAGCAGCTTAGGAGGCAGGGCGGCGGAGACCCAGTACTTC; cdr3_aa: CASSLGGRAAETQYF; v_call: TRBV11-1; clone_size: few; j_call: TRBJ2-5; d_call: NA
cdr3_nt: TGTGCCAGCAGTCCTTGGGGACAGGGGGTGGCCACTGAAGCTTTCTTT; cdr3_aa: CASSPWGQGVATEAFF; v_call: TRBV12-3/TRBV12-4; clone_size: many; j_call: TRBJ1-1; d_call: TRBD1
cdr3_nt: TGCAGTGTCAGGGAGGGGGATATGAACACTGAAGCTTTCTTT; cdr3_aa: CSVREGDMNTEAFF; v_call: TRBV20-1; clone_size: NA; j_call: TRBJ1-1; d_call: NA
cdr3_nt: TGCAGTGCTGCAGGGCCCGAGCAGTACTTC; cdr3_aa: CSAAGPEQYF; v_call: TRBV20-1; clone_size: few; j_call: TRBJ2-7; d_call: NA
cdr3_nt: TGTGCCTCCAACCGACAGGTTAGCACAGATACGCAGTATTTT; cdr3_aa: CASNRQVSTDTQYF; v_call: TRBV19; clone_size: few; j_call: TRBJ2-3; d_call: NA
cdr3_nt: TGTGCCAGCAGCGACCTTTTTGCGCCGACCTACGAGCAGTACTTC; cdr3_aa: CASSDLFAPTYEQYF; v_call: TRBV6-2/TRBV6-3; clone_size: NA; j_call: TRBJ2-7; d_call: NA
cdr3_nt: TGTGCCAGCTCACCACCGAGACAGGTACTCTACAATGAGCAGTTCTTC; cdr3_aa: CASSPPRQVLYNEQFF; v_call: TRBV18; clone_size: many; j_call: TRBJ2-1; d_call: NA
cdr3_nt: TGTGCCAGCAGCCACTCTACACTCCGGACTAGCGGGGGATTTCGGGATACGCAGTATTTT; cdr3_aa: CASSHSTLRTSGGFRDTQYF; v_call: TRBV3-1; clone_size: NA; j_call: TRBJ2-3; d_call: TRBD2
cdr3_nt: TGTGCCAGCAGGACGGGGACCCTCGGTGGACAAGAGACCCAGTACTTC; cdr3_aa: CASRTGTLGGQETQYF; v_call: TRBV6-5; clone_size: many; j_call: TRBJ2-5; d_call: NA
cdr3_nt: TGCAGCGCCCGCGAGAGGAATGAGCAGTTCTTC; cdr3_aa: CSARERNEQFF; v_call: TRBV29-1; clone_size: NA; j_call: TRBJ2-1; d_call: NA
cdr3_nt: TGTGCCAGCTCTACCGGGTGGGGAACAGATACGCAGTATTTT; cdr3_aa: CASSTGWGTDTQYF; v_call: TRBV18; clone_size: few; j_call: TRBJ2-3; d_call: NA
cdr3_nt: TGTGCCAGCAGACCGGGTCATCAGAACACCGGGGAGCTGTTTTTT; cdr3_aa: CASRPGHQNTGELFF; v_call: TRBV3-1; clone_size: many; j_call: TRBJ2-2; d_call: NA
cdr3_nt: TGTGCCAGCTCACTTGCCGGGACAGGGAACACTGAAGCTTTCTTT; cdr3_aa: CASSLAGTGNTEAFF; v_call: TRBV18; clone_size: NA; j_call: TRBJ1-1; d_call: TRBD1
cdr3_nt: TGTGCCAGCAGTCCCGTGGGTGCGGGACTATCTTACCAGCCCCAGCATTTT; cdr3_aa: CASSPVGAGLSYQPQHF; v_call: TRBV6-5; clone_size: few; j_call: TRBJ1-5; d_call: NA
cdr3_nt: TGTGCCTGGAGTGCGACAGCTAGCAATCAGCCCCAGCATTTT; cdr3_aa: CAWSATASNQPQHF; v_call: TRBV30; clone_size: many; j_call: TRBJ1-5; d_call: NA
cdr3_nt: TGCAGTGCCACGGGACTAGCTGACTACAATGAGCAGTTCTTC; cdr3_aa: CSATGLADYNEQFF; v_call: TRBV20-1; clone_size: few; j_call: TRBJ2-1; d_call: TRBD2
cdr3_nt: TGCGCCAGCAGCTTCTCCCAGGTCGACACTGAAGCTTTCTTT; cdr3_aa: CASSFSQVDTEAFF; v_call: TRBV5-1; clone_size: NA; j_call: TRBJ1-1; d_call: NA